The 11 T cell receptor beta chains reported below all come from one sample, sequenced in a study of T cell responses to AZD1222 COVID-19 vaccine. The table came from immunoSEQ multiplex PCR; TCRdb's copy has only in-frame clones and leaves some out. This table has about 130,000 clones, about 89% appearing once. Sequenced here: peripheral blood, sampled on day 0 of AZD1222 vaccination. The source of these receptors is an adult in good health.

This clone was recorded once. This chain uses TRBV18 with TRBJ2-1, with D unresolved. Deletions cut 6 bases from V and 2 bases from J, with 11 bases between. Germline CDR1 is KGHSH and CDR2 is LQKENI. The CDR3 runs 14 residues. The CDR3 loop is CASSAALTYNEQFF. CDR3 DNA sequence: TGTGCCAGCTCGGCGGCACTCACCTACAATGAGCAGTTCTTC.

The genes are TRBV6-2 or TRBV6-3 and TRBJ1-5, with unresolved D. Germline-derived CDR1 and CDR2 are MNHEY and SVGEGT. The CDR3 totals 15 residues. V lost 0 bases, J lost 2 bases, and 8 bases lay in between. The CDR3 sequence is CASSYSEVGNQPQHF. The CDR3 DNA reads as TGTGCCAGCAGTTACTCGGAGGTCGGCAATCAGCCCCAGCATTTT.

The chain links TRBV2 to TRBJ2-2, with 9 bases fitting TRBD1. The germline V gene encodes CDR1 SNHLY and CDR2 FYNNEI. CDR3 length: 15 amino acids. J was trimmed by 6 bases and V by 5 bases; bases with no gene match: 7. The CDR3 bases are TGTGCCAGCAGTCTCTCCGACAGGGGGGCCGGGGAGCTGTTTTTT. Translated: CASSLSDRGAGELFF.

A single count supports this clone. This chain joins TRBV5-1 and TRBJ1-1; D possibly corresponds to TRBD1 (5 bases). The length of the CDR3 is 14 residues. Trimming took 5 bases from V and 0 from J, leaving 11 bases between them. Germline V gene data show CDR1 as SGHRS and CDR2 as YFSETQ. For the CDR3, the DNA is TGCGCCAGCAGGGCGGTGGGGGTGAACACTGAAGCTTTCTTT. It encodes CASRAVGVNTEAFF.

V and J are TRBV28 and TRBJ1-2; no definite D call. Trimming took off 3 bases at V and 6 bases at J, with 8 bases between the two ends. The CDR3 runs 12 residues. CDR1 and CDR2 (germline): MDHEN, SYDVKM. CDR3 in amino acids: CASSFMRDGYTF. The CDR3 DNA sequence: TGTGCCAGCAGTTTTATGAGGGATGGCTACACCTTC.

This chain connects TRBV7-9 to TRBJ2-7; D is uncertain. The CDR3 sequence is 11 residues long. Germline V gene lookup returns CDR1 SEHNR and CDR2 FQNEAQ (reference sequence). Trimming stripped 7 bases from V and 7 bases from J, with 11 bases between. The CDR3 sequence: CASNPLREQYF. CDR3 sequence (DNA): TGTGCCAGCAACCCGCTCAGGGAGCAGTACTTC.

The chain combines TRBV11-2 with TRBJ2-7, with 8 bases lining up with TRBD1. The germline CDR1 and CDR2 sequences are SGHAT and FQNNGV. The trim removed 4 bases at V and 0 bases at J, leaving 5 bases unmatched. This CDR3 spans 15 amino acids. The CDR3 reads CASSSYRGDSYEQYF. Here the CDR3 DNA reads TGTGCCAGCAGCTCTTACAGGGGGGACTCCTACGAGCAGTACTTC.

This clone was seen only once. The chain uses TRBV30 and TRBJ1-5; D unclear. CDR1 GTSNPN and CDR2 SVGIG come from the germline V gene (reference sequence). V gave up 0 bases and J gave up 4 bases, with 7 bases separating them. This CDR3 spans 13 amino acids. In DNA form, the CDR3 reads TGTGCCTGGAGTGTACAAAGGAATCAGCCCCAGCATTTT. Protein sequence: CAWSVQRNQPQHF.

V gene TRBV28 combines with J gene TRBJ1-2, with no clear D. V shed 6 bases and J shed 3 bases, with 8 bases lying between them. CDR1 and CDR2 from the germline V gene are MDHEN and SYDVKM. The CDR3 extends over 12 amino acids. The CDR3 DNA is TGTGCCAGCAGCCGACCCTACTATGGCTACACCTTC. Encoded protein: CASSRPYYGYTF.

This chain links TRBV28 with TRBJ1-2, with D perhaps TRBD1 (5 bases). CDR1 MDHEN and CDR2 SYDVKM come from the germline V gene. The CDR3 loop spans 15 amino acids. The V and J ends lost 6 bases and 0 bases respectively, with 14 bases between them. The CDR3 protein is CASSTEGATNYGYTF. In DNA form, the CDR3 reads TGTGCCAGCAGCACCGAAGGGGCCACTAACTATGGCTACACCTTC.

The chain joins TRBV7-2 to TRBJ1-5; D is possibly TRBD1 (6 bases). The CDR3 is 15 residues long. Deletions cut 6 bases from V and 3 bases from J, with 15 bases between. Germline V gene data show CDR1 as SGHTA and CDR2 as FQGNSA. CDR3 in amino acids: CASSLRAGDNQPQHF. CDR3 sequence (DNA): TGTGCCAGCAGTCTTAGGGCAGGGGACAATCAGCCCCAGCATTTT.